The rows below give T cell receptor beta chains drawn from one sample of a study of human T cells and chemical hapten exposure. TCRdb reprocessed the RACE reads with MiXCR, giving one entry per CDR3 protein. This sample carries approximately 41,000 distinct CDR3 sequences, over 7.5% of them seen once, and the ten largest clones take 20% to 30%. This material consisted of whole blood, taken in connection with sensitization to the hapten diphenylcyclopropenone (DPC). These receptors came from a man in his fifties or sixties with alopecia areata. Some clones in this sample may be carry-over from other donors' samples. CDR3s include the opening cysteine and the closing phenylalanine or tryptophan. D genes are given only for firm matches. Clone size is not always given. Where it is, it says once, few, many or a class for expanded clones.

TRBJ1-5 TRBV20-1 many TRBD1 TGCAGTGCCAGTCGGCGGACAGGGTCTTATAGCAATCAGCCCCAGCATTTT CSASRRTGSYSNQPQHF
TRBJ2-1 TRBV7-3 many TRBD1 TGTGCCAGCAGCTTAGGTAGGGGGCCCCGGTCCAATGAGCAGTTCTTC CASSLGRGPRSNEQFF
TRBJ1-2 TRBV28 many . TGTGCCAGCAGTTCCGGACAGCTCTATGGCTACACCTTC CASSSGQLYGYTF
TRBJ1-6 TRBV7-2 . TRBD1 TGTGCCAGCAGCCGACCTGGACAGGAGGTCCACTTT CASSRPGQEVHF
TRBJ2-2 TRBV28 few TRBD2 TGTGCCAGCAGGCGTCAGACTAGCGGGTCCGGGGAGCTGTTTTTT CASRRQTSGSGELFF
TRBJ2-7 TRBV29-1 many TRBD2 TGCAGCTTCTTGGCGGGAGCCTACGAGCAGTACTTC CSFLAGAYEQYF
TRBJ2-5 TRBV25-1 . TRBD2 TGTGCCAGCAGTGATCCCTTGGGCGGGAGCGGTGAGACCCAGTACTTC CASSDPLGGSGETQYF
TRBJ1-2 TRBV6-6 . TRBD1 TGTGCCACCCAGAGGGGGGACAGGGGGCTAGAAGGCTACACCTTC CATQRGDRGLEGYTF
TRBJ2-1 TRBV27 many . TGTGCCAGCAGTCGCCCCGGGGAGTACAATGAGCAGTTCTTC CASSRPGEYNEQFF
TRBJ2-5 TRBV20-1 many TRBD2 TGCAGTGCTAGTCTCGGACTAGCGGGAGAGACCCAGTACTTC CSASLGLAGETQYF
TRBJ2-1 TRBV12-3/TRBV12-4 many TRBD2 TGTGCCAGCAGTCACCCCGGGACTAGCGGTCCGTCACTCTCCTACAATGAGCAGTTCTTC CASSHPGTSGPSLSYNEQFF
TRBJ1-5 TRBV12-3/TRBV12-4 few TRBD1 TGTGCCAGCAGTTCGGGACAGGGGCGGAATCAGCCCCAGCATTTT CASSSGQGRNQPQHF
TRBJ2-5 TRBV7-9 many . TGTGCCAGCAGCTCGAAGATCGACAGATGGAGTAGGGCCCAGTACTTC CASSSKIDRWSRAQYF
TRBJ2-5 TRBV19 many TRBD1 TGTGCCAGTAGTATACGGACAGGGACGAGGGAGACCCAGTACTTC CASSIRTGTRETQYF
TRBJ2-7 TRBV6-5 few TRBD2 TGTGCCAGCAGTAAAAGCGGGAACTACGAGCAGTACTTC CASSKSGNYEQYF
TRBJ2-1 TRBV7-2 . TRBD2 TGTGCCAGCAGCTTAGAACTAGCGGTTCAGTTCTTC CASSLELAVQFF
TRBJ2-5 TRBV12-5 many . TGTGCTAGTGGTTTGCGGGAGACCCAGTACTTC CASGLRETQYF
TRBJ2-6 TRBV6-5 many . TGTGCCAGCAGTTCAGGGTTGAGAGGGGCCAACGTCCTGACTTTC CASSSGLRGANVLTF
TRBJ2-7 TRBV29-1 few TRBD1 TGCAGCGTCTTCGGACAGGGTTCCTACGAGCAGTACTTC CSVFGQGSYEQYF
TRBJ2-7 TRBV5-1 . . TGCGCCAGCAGCTTGCAGGTAGGGAGAGACGAGCAGTACTTC CASSLQVGRDEQYF
TRBJ2-2 TRBV10-1 many . TGCGCCAGCAGTGACTCGGTATTCGCGAACACCGGGGAGCTGTTTTTT CASSDSVFANTGELFF
TRBJ2-7 TRBV6-5 few TRBD1 TGTGCCAGCAGCCACGGACAGGGCATCTACGAGCAGTACTTC CASSHGQGIYEQYF
TRBJ2-1 TRBV6-2/TRBV6-3 many TRBD2 TGTGCCAGCAGTTACCCTAGCGGGCTCGGCAATGAGCAGTTCTTC CASSYPSGLGNEQFF
TRBJ2-7 TRBV10-3 many TRBD1 TGTGCCATCAGCGGACAGGGAAGCTCCTACGAGCAGTACTTC CAISGQGSSYEQYF
TRBJ2-3 TRBV6-5 many . TGTGCCAGCACTACTAGTAGCACAGATACGCAGTATTTT CASTTSSTDTQYF
TRBJ2-7 TRBV28 few TRBD2 TGTGCCAGCAGTTTCCGGCGGGAGGGCGCGATATCCTACGAGCAGTACTTC CASSFRREGAISYEQYF
TRBJ2-6 TRBV7-2 many . TGTGCCAGCAGCTTAGACGGCAGCTCTGGGGCCAACGTCCTGACTTTC CASSLDGSSGANVLTF
TRBJ2-3 TRBV29-1 many TRBD1 TGCAGCGGGGGACAGGGCACAGATACGCAGTATTTT CSGGQGTDTQYF
TRBJ2-7 TRBV6-5 many TRBD2 TGTGCCAGCAGTAGGGGACTAGCGGCTGGGAGCTCCTACGAGCAGTACTTC CASSRGLAAGSSYEQYF
TRBJ1-5 TRBV12-3/TRBV12-4 . . TGTGCCAGCAGTCCACGTCCTGAGGCCCAGCATTTT CASSPRPEAQHF
TRBJ2-3 TRBV12-3/TRBV12-4 . TRBD2 TGTGCCAGCAGTTCGGCGGGAGGTTTAACAGATACGCAGTATTTT CASSSAGGLTDTQYF
TRBJ2-6 TRBV30 few . TGTGCCTGGGCACATGGGGCCAACGTCCTGACTTTC CAWAHGANVLTF
TRBJ2-5 TRBV7-9 few . TGTGCCAGCAGCTCAAACACCTTAGAGACCCAGTACTTC CASSSNTLETQYF
TRBJ2-7 TRBV3-1 . TRBD1 TGTGCCAGCAGCCCTCGGTCAGGGGGCGAGCAGTACTTC CASSPRSGGEQYF
TRBJ2-1 TRBV10-3 few TRBD2 TGTGCCATCACCCCTAGCGGAGGGACCGCCAATGAGCAGTTCTTC CAITPSGGTANEQFF
TRBJ2-4 TRBV29-1 few TRBD1 TGCAGCGTTGGACAGGGAAACATTCAGTACTTC CSVGQGNIQYF
TRBJ1-1 TRBV18 few . TGTGCCAGCTTAGGGGGGGCTTACATGAACACTGAAGCTTTCTTT CASLGGAYMNTEAFF
TRBJ1-1 TRBV2 many . TGTGCCAGCAGTGAGGCAGGGCCAGAAGCTTTCTTT CASSEAGPEAFF
TRBJ2-3 TRBV19 . TRBD2 TGTGCCAGTAGTATAGGTCAGCGGGACTTCACAGATACGCAGTATTTT CASSIGQRDFTDTQYF
TRBJ2-2 TRBV20-1 many . TGCAGTGCTAGAGATCTTGTCGGGGAGCTGTTTTTT CSARDLVGELFF
TRBJ2-7 TRBV5-1 few . TGCGCCAGCAGCTGGGACACCTCCTCCTACGAGCAGTACTTC CASSWDTSSYEQYF
TRBJ1-2 TRBV3-1 few . TGTGCCAGCAGCCTCTTAAGGAGCTACAACTATGGCTACACCTTC CASSLLRSYNYGYTF
TRBJ1-2 TRBV20-1 once . TGCAGTGCTCCGGACAGTGCTAACTATGGCTACACCTTC CSAPDSANYGYTF
TRBJ2-1 TRBV5-1 . TRBD2 TGCGCCAGCAGCTTGGAGGGGACTAGCGGGATTAGTGCCTACAATGAGCAGTTCTTC CASSLEGTSGISAYNEQFF
TRBJ1-1 TRBV3-1 many . TGTGCCAGCAGCCACCGGCCCCTCAGCCACACTGAAGCTTTCTTT CASSHRPLSHTEAFF
TRBJ2-1 TRBV29-1 few . TGCAGCTTCGGAGGAGCGCTGAGCTCCTACAATGAGCAGTTCTTC CSFGGALSSYNEQFF
TRBJ1-2 TRBV29-1 many TRBD1 TGCAGCGTGCCCGGGACAGGGTACTATGGCTACACCTTC CSVPGTGYYGYTF
TRBJ2-1 TRBV30 many . TGTGCCTGGAGTGTAATGGGGGGCATGGCCTACAATGAGCAGTTCTTC CAWSVMGGMAYNEQFF
TRBJ2-3 TRBV7-9 once . TGTGCCAGCAGCTTTTCCCAGGGCCATGGGACGCAGTATTTT CASSFSQGHGTQYF